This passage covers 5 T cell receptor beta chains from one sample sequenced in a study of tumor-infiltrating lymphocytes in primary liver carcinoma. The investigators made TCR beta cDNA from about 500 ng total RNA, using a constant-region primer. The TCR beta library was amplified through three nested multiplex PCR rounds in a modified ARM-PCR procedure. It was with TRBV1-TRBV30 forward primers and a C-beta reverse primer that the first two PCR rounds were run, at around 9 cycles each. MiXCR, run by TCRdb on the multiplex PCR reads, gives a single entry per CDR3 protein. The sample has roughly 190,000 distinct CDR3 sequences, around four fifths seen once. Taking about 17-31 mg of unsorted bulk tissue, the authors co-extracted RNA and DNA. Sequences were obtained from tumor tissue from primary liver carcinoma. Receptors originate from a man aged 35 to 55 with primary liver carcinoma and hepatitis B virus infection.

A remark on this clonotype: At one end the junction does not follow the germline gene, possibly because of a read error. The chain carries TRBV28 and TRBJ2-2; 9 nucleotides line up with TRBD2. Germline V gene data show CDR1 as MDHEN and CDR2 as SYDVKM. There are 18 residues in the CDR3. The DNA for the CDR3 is TGTGCCAGCAGTTTATCCAAAGGGGGACTAGCCGGCACCAGGGAGCTGTTTTTT. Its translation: CASSLSKGGLAGTRELFF.

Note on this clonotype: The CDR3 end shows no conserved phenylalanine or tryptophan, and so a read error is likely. CDR3 coding DNA: TGCGCCAGCAGCTTTAATGACAGTCCGGATACACAGTATTTA. Protein: CASSFNDSPDTQYL. The chain recombines TRBV5-1 with TRBJ2-3; a possible D gene is TRBD1 (5 bases). The CDR3 extends over 14 amino acids. Germline V gene lookup returns CDR1 SGHRS and CDR2 YFSETQ.

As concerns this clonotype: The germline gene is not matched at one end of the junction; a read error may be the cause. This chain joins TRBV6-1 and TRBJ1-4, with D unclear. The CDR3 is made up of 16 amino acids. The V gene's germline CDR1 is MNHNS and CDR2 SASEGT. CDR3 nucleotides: TGTGCCAGCAGTGGAGCGGGTCTGGCAACCAATGAAAAACCGTTTTTT. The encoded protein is CASSGAGLATNEKPFF.

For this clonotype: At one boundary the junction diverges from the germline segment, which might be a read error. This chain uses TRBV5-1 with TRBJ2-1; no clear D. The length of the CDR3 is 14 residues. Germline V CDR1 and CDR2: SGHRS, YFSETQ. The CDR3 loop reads CANSRMSSYNEQFF. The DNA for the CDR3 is TGCGCCAACAGTCGGATGAGCTCTTACAATGAGCAATTCTTC.

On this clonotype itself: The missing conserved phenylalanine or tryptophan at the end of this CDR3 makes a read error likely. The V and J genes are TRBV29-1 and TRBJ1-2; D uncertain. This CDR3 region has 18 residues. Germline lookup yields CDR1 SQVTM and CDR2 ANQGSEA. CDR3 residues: CSVGAPAGTQVANYGYTS. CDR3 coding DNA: TGCAGCGTTGGGGCACCAGCAGGAACTCAAGTGGCTAACTATGGTTACACCTCC.